This is a list of T cell receptor beta chains from one sample in a study of vaccination effects on CD4 cells after COVID-19. The method was immunoSEQ multiplex PCR; TCRdb's version includes in-frame clones alone and lacks a portion of them. The data contain tens of thousands of clones, more than 70% of them singletons. These TCRs' antigens remain unknown. This material consisted of CD4+ T cells from PBMCs cultured with HCoV-NL63 spike peptides, taken before COVID-19 vaccination. The source of these receptors is a human donor who received a COVID-19 vaccine. Both conserved end residues are part of each CDR3. The D gene is left open where the match is weak. Expanded clones are given a class, and other clones once, few, many or no size at all.

12	NA	TRBV29-1	NA	TRBJ1-2	CSVRDTNYGYTF	TGCAGCGTTAGGGACACCAACTATGGCTACACCTTC
17	TRBD1	TRBV7-2	NA	TRBJ2-5	CASSRLYRDRGQETQYF	TGTGCCAGCAGCCGCTTATACCGGGACAGGGGGCAAGAGACCCAGTACTTC
15	TRBD1	TRBV7-9	once	TRBJ2-1	CASSFPGQSYNEQFF	TGTGCCAGCAGCTTCCCGGGACAGAGTTACAATGAGCAGTTCTTC
12	NA	TRBV18	NA	TRBJ2-1	CASSPRPSEQFF	TGTGCCAGCTCACCACGACCCAGTGAGCAGTTCTTC
13	TRBD2	TRBV10-2	NA	TRBJ2-1	CASIRGDYNEQFF	TGCGCCAGCATCCGGGGGGATTACAATGAGCAGTTCTTC
14	TRBD2	TRBV2	NA	TRBJ2-1	CASSKRGGYNEQFF	TGTGCCAGCAGTAAGCGGGGGGGTTACAATGAGCAGTTCTTC
15	NA	TRBV21-1	NA	TRBJ2-5	CASSKRDPVLETQYF	TGTGCCAGCAGCAAGCGGGACCCCGTTCTGGAGACCCAGTACTTC
14	TRBD1	TRBV10-3	NA	TRBJ1-3	CASGTGLSGNTIYF	TGTGCCTCCGGGACAGGTCTCTCTGGAAACACCATATATTTT
14	NA	TRBV4-3	NA	TRBJ1-1	CASSHTIMNTEAFF	TGCGCCAGCAGCCATACCATCATGAACACTGAAGCTTTCTTT
14	NA	TRBV19	few	TRBJ1-3	CASSGTLSGNTIYF	TGTGCCAGTTCCGGGACCCTCTCTGGAAACACCATATATTTT
15	TRBD1	TRBV5-1	NA	TRBJ2-3	CASSPLGTDKDTQYF	TGCGCCAGCAGCCCTCTTGGGACAGACAAGGATACGCAGTATTTT
15	TRBD1	TRBV6-5	NA	TRBJ1-2	CASSTDRGLYYGYTF	TGTGCCAGCAGCACAGACAGGGGGCTCTACTATGGCTACACCTTC
15	NA	TRBV15	NA	TRBJ1-3	CATSRGGSSGNTIYF	TGTGCCACCAGCAGAGGGGGTTCTTCTGGAAACACCATATATTTT
15	TRBD1	TRBV5-6	NA	TRBJ1-1	CASSWDRGLRAEAFF	TGTGCCAGCAGCTGGGACAGGGGCCTAAGGGCTGAAGCTTTCTTT
14	NA	TRBV28	NA	TRBJ1-5	CASIPGRVNQPQHF	TGTGCCAGCATCCCGGGGAGGGTGAATCAGCCCCAGCATTTT
16	TRBD1	TRBV6-4	NA	TRBJ1-5	CASRGTGNYSNQPQHF	TGTGCCAGCAGGGGGACAGGCAACTATAGCAATCAGCCCCAGCATTTT
13	NA	TRBV7-8	NA	TRBJ2-5	CASSLERGETQYF	TGTGCCAGCAGCTTAGAACGGGGTGAGACCCAGTACTTC
16	TRBD1	TRBV24-1	NA	TRBJ2-5	CATSDRGTGPQETQYF	TGTGCCACCAGTGACCGAGGGACAGGGCCCCAAGAGACCCAGTACTTC
15	NA	TRBV28	once	TRBJ1-6	CASSPPVGLGSPLHF	TGTGCCAGCAGTCCTCCGGTAGGATTGGGTTCACCCCTCCACTTT
15	TRBD1	TRBV9	NA	TRBJ1-6	CASSELGQGNSPLHF	TGTGCCAGCAGCGAACTGGGACAGGGAAATTCACCCCTCCACTTT
17	TRBD2	TRBV4-3	NA	TRBJ2-1	CASSRLPGGATYNEQFF	TGCGCCAGCAGCCGCTTGCCCGGGGGGGCCACCTACAATGAGCAGTTCTTC
14	NA	TRBV4-1	NA	TRBJ1-5	CASSQESGDQPQHF	TGCGCCAGCAGCCAAGAGTCAGGGGATCAGCCCCAGCATTTT
13	NA	TRBV6-6	NA	TRBJ2-2	CASSYSSRGELFF	TGTGCCAGCAGTTACTCGAGTCGTGGGGAGCTGTTTTTT
13	NA	TRBV19	NA	TRBJ2-1	CASSIGGQKEQFF	TGTGCCAGTAGTATAGGCGGACAGAAGGAGCAGTTCTTC
15	NA	TRBV5-1	few	TRBJ1-2	CASSPTDGTGGGYTF	TGCGCCAGCAGCCCTACCGACGGAACGGGCGGCGGCTACACCTTC
12	NA	TRBV24-1	NA	TRBJ2-3	CATGVAPDTQYF	TGTGCCACCGGGGTGGCACCGGATACGCAGTATTTT
13	TRBD1	TRBV12-3/TRBV12-4	NA	TRBJ1-2	CANRDRDGNGYTF	TGTGCCAACCGTGACAGGGATGGTAATGGCTACACCTTC
14	TRBD1	TRBV5-1	NA	TRBJ1-1	CASSLTGVNTEAFF	TGCGCCAGCAGCTTGACAGGGGTGAACACTGAAGCTTTCTTT
15	NA	TRBV24-1	NA	TRBJ2-5	CATSDSSPPFGTQYF	TGTGCCACCAGTGACTCATCTCCCCCCTTTGGGACCCAGTACTTC
16	TRBD1	TRBV6-5	NA	TRBJ1-1	CASSYSLDRTNTEAFF	TGTGCCAGCAGTTACTCCCTGGACAGGACGAACACTGAAGCTTTCTTT
17	TRBD1	TRBV5-1	NA	TRBJ1-1	CASSPGTGGWRDTEAFF	TGCGCCAGCAGCCCAGGGACAGGGGGTTGGCGGGACACTGAAGCTTTCTTT
15	NA	TRBV19	NA	TRBJ2-1	CASSMGSSGNNEQFF	TGTGCCAGTAGTATGGGTTCTAGTGGCAACAATGAGCAGTTCTTC
17	TRBD2	TRBV9	NA	TRBJ2-3	CASSQGLAGGFTDTQYF	TGTGCCAGCAGCCAAGGACTAGCGGGGGGTTTCACAGATACGCAGTATTTT
15	NA	TRBV5-1	NA	TRBJ1-4	CASTRDRAGNEKLFF	TGCGCCAGCACTAGGGATCGGGCCGGTAATGAAAAACTGTTTTTT
13	NA	TRBV5-1	NA	TRBJ1-1	CASSMGDNTEAFF	TGCGCCAGCAGCATGGGGGACAACACTGAAGCTTTCTTT
14	TRBD1	TRBV19	NA	TRBJ1-4	CASSRTGAGEKLFF	TGTGCCAGTAGTCGGACAGGTGCTGGTGAAAAACTGTTTTTT
14	NA	TRBV6-5	NA	TRBJ1-5	CASTTGTEDQPQHF	TGTGCCAGCACCACAGGGACGGAAGATCAGCCCCAGCATTTT
15	NA	TRBV7-2	NA	TRBJ2-5	CASSSSGRIQETQYF	TGTGCCAGCAGCTCGTCTGGACGGATCCAAGAGACCCAGTACTTC
17	NA	TRBV4-2	NA	TRBJ1-3	CASSQVYSSISGNTIYF	TGTGCCAGCAGCCAAGTTTATTCGTCTATCTCTGGAAACACCATATATTTT
13	NA	TRBV29-1	NA	TRBJ1-4	CSVARGTNEKLFF	TGCAGCGTTGCTCGGGGGACTAATGAAAAACTGTTTTTT
15	NA	TRBV10-3	NA	TRBJ1-2	CAISDIGGADYGYTF	TGTGCCATCAGTGACATCGGGGGCGCGGACTATGGCTACACCTTC
14	NA	TRBV18	NA	TRBJ1-1	CASSPPGQDTEAFF	TGTGCCAGCTCACCACCGGGGCAGGACACTGAAGCTTTCTTT
15	TRBD1	TRBV12-5	few	TRBJ2-6	CASGWTGSGANVLTF	TGTGCTAGTGGTTGGACAGGGAGCGGGGCCAACGTCCTGACTTTC
16	NA	TRBV1	NA	TRBJ2-1	CTSTTIDPAGNNEQFF	TGCACCAGCACTACGATCGACCCAGCGGGGAACAATGAGCAGTTCTTC
16	TRBD1	TRBV19	few	TRBJ1-5	CASSIDGTGGNQPQHF	TGTGCCAGTAGTATAGACGGGACAGGGGGAAATCAGCCCCAGCATTTT
13	NA	TRBV28	NA	TRBJ1-2	CASSFNLDYGYTF	TGTGCCAGCAGTTTCAATCTGGACTATGGCTACACCTTC
15	NA	TRBV7-9	NA	TRBJ2-2	CASRLTGWGTGELFF	TGTGCCAGCAGATTAACAGGATGGGGCACCGGGGAGCTGTTTTTT
15	NA	TRBV11-3	NA	TRBJ1-5	CASSLRREENQPQHF	TGTGCCAGCAGCTTAAGAAGGGAGGAGAATCAGCCCCAGCATTTT